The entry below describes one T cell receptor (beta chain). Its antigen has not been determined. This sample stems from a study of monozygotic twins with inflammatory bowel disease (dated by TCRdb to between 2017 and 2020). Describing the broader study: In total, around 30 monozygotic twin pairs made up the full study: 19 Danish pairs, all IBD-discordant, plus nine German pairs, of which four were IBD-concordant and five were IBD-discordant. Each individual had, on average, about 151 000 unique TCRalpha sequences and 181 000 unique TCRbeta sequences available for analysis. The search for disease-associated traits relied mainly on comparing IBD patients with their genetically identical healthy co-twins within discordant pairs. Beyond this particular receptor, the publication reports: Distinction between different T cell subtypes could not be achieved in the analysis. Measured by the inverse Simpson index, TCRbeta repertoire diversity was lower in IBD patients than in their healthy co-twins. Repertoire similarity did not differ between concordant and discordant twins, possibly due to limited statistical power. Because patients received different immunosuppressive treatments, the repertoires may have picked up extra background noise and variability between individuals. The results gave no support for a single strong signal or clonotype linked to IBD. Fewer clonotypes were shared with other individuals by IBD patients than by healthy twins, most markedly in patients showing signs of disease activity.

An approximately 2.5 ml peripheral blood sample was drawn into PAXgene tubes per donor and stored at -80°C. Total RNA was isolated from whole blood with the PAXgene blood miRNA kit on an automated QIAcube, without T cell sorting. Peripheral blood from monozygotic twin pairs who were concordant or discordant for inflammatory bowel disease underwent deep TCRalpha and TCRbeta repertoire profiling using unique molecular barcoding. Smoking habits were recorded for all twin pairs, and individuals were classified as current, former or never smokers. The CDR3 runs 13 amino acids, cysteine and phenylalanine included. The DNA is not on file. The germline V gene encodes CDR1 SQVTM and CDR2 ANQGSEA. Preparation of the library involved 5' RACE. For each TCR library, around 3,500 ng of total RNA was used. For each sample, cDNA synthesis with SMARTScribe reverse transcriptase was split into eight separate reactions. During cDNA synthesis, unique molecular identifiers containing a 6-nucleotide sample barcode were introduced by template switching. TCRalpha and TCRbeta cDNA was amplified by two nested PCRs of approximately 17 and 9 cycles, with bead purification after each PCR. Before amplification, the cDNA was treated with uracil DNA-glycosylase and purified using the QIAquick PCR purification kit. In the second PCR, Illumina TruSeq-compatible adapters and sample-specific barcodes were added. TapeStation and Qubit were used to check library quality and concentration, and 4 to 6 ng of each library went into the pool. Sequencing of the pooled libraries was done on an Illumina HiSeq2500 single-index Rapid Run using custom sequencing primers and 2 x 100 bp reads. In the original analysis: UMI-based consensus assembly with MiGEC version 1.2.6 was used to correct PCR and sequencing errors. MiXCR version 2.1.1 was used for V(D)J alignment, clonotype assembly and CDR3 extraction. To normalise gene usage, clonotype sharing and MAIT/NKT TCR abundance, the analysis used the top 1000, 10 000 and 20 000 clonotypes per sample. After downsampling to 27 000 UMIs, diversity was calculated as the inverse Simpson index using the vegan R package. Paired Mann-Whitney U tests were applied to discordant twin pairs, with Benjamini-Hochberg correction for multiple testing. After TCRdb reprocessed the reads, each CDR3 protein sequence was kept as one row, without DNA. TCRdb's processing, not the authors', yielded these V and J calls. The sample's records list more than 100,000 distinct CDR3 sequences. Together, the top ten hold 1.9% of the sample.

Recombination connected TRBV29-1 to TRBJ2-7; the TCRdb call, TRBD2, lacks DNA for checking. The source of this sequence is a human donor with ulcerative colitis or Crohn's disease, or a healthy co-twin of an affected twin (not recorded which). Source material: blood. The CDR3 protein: CSVVLAGTYEQYF.